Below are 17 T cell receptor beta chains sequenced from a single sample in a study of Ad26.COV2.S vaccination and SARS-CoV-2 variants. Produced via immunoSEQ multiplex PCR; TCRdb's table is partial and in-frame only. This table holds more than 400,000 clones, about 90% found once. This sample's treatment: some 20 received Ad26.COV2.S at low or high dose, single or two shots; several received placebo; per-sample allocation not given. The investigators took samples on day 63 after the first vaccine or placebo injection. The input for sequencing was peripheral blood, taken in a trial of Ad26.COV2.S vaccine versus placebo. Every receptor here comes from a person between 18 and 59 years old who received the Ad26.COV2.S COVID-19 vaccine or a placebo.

As DNA, the CDR3 is TGCGCCAGCAGCCAGCTATCGGGACAGGGGGCCACCGAGCAGTACTTC. Its protein is CASSQLSGQGATEQYF. V usage is TRBV4-3 and J usage is TRBJ2-7; 12 nucleotides line up with TRBD1. V lost 3 bases, J lost 6 bases, and 9 bases stayed unmatched. This CDR3 has 16 amino acids. The germline V gene has CDR1 LGHNA and CDR2 YSLEER.

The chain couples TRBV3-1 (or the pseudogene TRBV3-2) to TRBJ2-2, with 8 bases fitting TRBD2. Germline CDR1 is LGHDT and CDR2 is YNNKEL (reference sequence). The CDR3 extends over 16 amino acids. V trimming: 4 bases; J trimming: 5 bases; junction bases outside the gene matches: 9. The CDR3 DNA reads TGTGCCAGCAGCCCCGTCGGGGGGGGGCCGACCGGGGAGCTGTTTTTT. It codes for CASSPVGGGPTGELFF.

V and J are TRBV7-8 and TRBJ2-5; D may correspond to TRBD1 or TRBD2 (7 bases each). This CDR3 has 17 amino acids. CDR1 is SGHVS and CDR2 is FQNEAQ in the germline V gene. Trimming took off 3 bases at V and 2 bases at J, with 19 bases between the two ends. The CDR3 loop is CASSFRRGGSGQETQYF. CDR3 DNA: TGTGCCAGCAGCTTTCGCAGGGGGGGTTCGGGACAAGAGACCCAGTACTTC. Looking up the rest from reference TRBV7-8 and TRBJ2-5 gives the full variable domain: GAGVSQSPRYKVAKRGQDVALRCDPISGHVSLFWYQQALGQGPEFLTYFQNEAQLDKSGLPSDRFFAERPEGSVSTLKIQRTQQEDSAVYLCASSFRRGGSGQETQYFGPGTRLLVL.

CDR3 bases: TGTGCCAGCAGCACCCCTAGCGCTGGGGCCAACGTCCTGACTTTC. Protein product: CASSTPSAGANVLTF. This chain joins TRBV27 and TRBJ2-6; maybe TRBD2 (6 bases). The ends were cut back, 6 bases at V and 2 bases at J, with 11 bases in the middle. Germline V gene data show CDR1 as MNHEY and CDR2 as SMNVEV (reference sequence). The CDR3 loop spans 15 amino acids.

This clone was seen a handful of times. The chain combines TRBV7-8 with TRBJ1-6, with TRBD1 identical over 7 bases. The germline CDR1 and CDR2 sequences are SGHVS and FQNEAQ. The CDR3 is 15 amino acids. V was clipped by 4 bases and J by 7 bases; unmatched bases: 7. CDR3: CASSSSGTVNSPLHF. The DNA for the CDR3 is TGTGCCAGCAGCTCCTCCGGGACAGTCAATTCACCCCTCCACTTT.

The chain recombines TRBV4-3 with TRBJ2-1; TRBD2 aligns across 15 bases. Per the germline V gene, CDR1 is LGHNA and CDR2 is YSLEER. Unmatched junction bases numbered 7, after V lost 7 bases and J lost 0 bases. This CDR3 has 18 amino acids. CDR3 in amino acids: CASNPGLAGGHSYNEQFF. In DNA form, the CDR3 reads TGCGCCAGCAACCCGGGACTAGCGGGGGGACACTCCTACAATGAGCAGTTCTTC.

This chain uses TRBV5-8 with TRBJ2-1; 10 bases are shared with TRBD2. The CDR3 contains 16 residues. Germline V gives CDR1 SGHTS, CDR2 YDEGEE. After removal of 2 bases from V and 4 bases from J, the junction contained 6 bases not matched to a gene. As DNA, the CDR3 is TGTGCCAGCAGCTTCCATAGCGGGGGGACTTACAATGAGCAGTTCTTC. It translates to CASSFHSGGTYNEQFF.

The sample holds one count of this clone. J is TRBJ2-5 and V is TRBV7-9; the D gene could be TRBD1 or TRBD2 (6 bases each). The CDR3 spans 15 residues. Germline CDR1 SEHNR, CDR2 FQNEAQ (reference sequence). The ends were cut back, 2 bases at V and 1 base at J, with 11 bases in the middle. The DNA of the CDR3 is TGTGCCAGCAGCTTATCGAGGGGGGCCCAAGAGACCCAGTACTTC. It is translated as CASSLSRGAQETQYF. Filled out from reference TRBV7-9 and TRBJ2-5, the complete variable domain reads DTGVSQNPRHKITKRGQNVTFRCDPISEHNRLYWYRQTLGQGPEFLTYFQNEAQLEKSRLLSDRFSAERPKGSFSTLEIQRTEQGDSAMYLCASSLSRGAQETQYFGPGTRLLVL.

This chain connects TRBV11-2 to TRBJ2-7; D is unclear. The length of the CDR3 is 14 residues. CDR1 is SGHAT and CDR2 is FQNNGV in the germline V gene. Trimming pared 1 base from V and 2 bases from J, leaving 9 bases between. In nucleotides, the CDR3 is TGTGCCAGCAGCTTAGTCTATACCCCCTACGAGCAGTACTTC. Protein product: CASSLVYTPYEQYF.

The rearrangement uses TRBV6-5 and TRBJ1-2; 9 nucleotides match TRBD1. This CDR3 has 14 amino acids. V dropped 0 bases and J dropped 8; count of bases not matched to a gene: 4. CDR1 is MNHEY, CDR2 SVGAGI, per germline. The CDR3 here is CASSYSGQGGGYTF. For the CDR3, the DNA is TGTGCCAGCAGTTACTCGGGACAGGGAGGGGGCTACACCTTC.

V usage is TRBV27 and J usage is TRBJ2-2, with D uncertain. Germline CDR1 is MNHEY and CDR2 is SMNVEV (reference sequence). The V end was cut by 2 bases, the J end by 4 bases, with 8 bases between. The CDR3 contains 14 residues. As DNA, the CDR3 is TGTGCCAGCAGTTTAGAAGAATCCACCGGGGAGCTGTTTTTT. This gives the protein CASSLEESTGELFF.

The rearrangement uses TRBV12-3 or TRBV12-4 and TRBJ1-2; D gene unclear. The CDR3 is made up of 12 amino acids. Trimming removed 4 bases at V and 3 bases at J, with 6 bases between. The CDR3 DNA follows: TGTGCCAGCAGTTCCTACGACTATGGCTACACCTTC. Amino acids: CASSSYDYGYTF.

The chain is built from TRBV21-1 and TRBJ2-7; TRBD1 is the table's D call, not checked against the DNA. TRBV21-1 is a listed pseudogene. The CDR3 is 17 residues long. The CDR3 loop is CASSTPPPGQGEDEQYF. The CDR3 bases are TGTGCCAGCAGCACCCCACCCCCGGGACAGGGTGAGGACGAGCAGTACTTC.

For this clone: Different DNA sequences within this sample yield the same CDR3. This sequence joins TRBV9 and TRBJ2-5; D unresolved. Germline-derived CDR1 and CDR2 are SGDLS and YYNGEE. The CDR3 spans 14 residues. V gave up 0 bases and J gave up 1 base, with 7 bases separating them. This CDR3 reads CASSVGSGQETQYF. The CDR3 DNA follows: TGTGCCAGCAGCGTAGGAAGTGGCCAAGAGACCCAGTACTTC. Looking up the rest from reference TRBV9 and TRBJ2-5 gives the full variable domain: DSGVTQTPKHLITATGQRVTLRCSPRSGDLSVYWYQQSLDQGLQFLIQYYNGEERAKGNILERFSAQQFPDLHSELNLSSLELGDSALYFCASSVGSGQETQYFGPGTRLLVL.

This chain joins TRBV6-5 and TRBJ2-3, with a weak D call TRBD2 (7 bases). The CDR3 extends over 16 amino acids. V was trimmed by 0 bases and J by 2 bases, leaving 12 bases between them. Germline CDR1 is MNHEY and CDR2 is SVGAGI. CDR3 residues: CASSYSNAGATDTQYF. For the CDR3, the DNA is TGTGCCAGCAGTTACTCGAATGCGGGGGCCACAGATACGCAGTATTTT.

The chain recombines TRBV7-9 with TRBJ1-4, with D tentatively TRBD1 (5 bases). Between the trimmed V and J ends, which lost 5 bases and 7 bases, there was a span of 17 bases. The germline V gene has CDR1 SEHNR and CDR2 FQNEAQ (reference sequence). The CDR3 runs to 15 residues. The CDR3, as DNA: TGTGCCAGCAGCCTCGGGACCTCTGGGGCTGAAAAACTGTTTTTT. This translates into CASSLGTSGAEKLFF.

The CDR3 region has the DNA TGTGCCAGCAGTTTTTTTGGACTAGCGGGGGGCCAAGAGACCCAGTACTTC. This encodes CASSFFGLAGGQETQYF. V usage is TRBV28 and J usage is TRBJ2-5, with 14 bases lining up with TRBD2. J gave up 1 base and V 3 bases, and 4 bases lay outside the gene matches. CDR1 MDHEN and CDR2 SYDVKM come from the germline V gene. The CDR3 sequence is 17 residues long.